These 10 T cell receptor beta chains share one sample of origin, sequenced in a study of memory CD8 T cells in hepatitis C reinfection. Only in-frame clones appear in the TCRdb table, and some are missing; sequencing was by immunoSEQ multiplex PCR. The table records 35,000 to 55,000 clones, 85% to 90% of them present only once. As for time point: peak reinfection, 3 to 8 weeks after reinfection detection. Sorted cells were sequenced directly ex vivo without any in vitro expansion. The sample consisted of naive CD8+ T cells sorted from blood. The receptors shown here come from a man between 18 and 35 years old with hepatitis C virus infection.

The rearrangement uses TRBV29-1 and TRBJ2-2, with a weak D call TRBD2 (6 bases). The CDR3 runs to 14 residues. Trimming took off 7 bases at V and 4 bases at J, with 16 bases between the two ends. Germline assignment: CDR1 SQVTM and CDR2 ANQGSEA. DNA of the CDR3: TGCAGCGCCCTGTCGGGAGCGGGCACCGGGGAGCTGTTTTTT. Translated: CSALSGAGTGELFF.

This rearrangement joins TRBV5-5 to TRBJ1-2; the match to TRBD1 covers 9 bases. Germline V gene sequence: CDR1 SGHKS, CDR2 YYEKEE (reference sequence). V trimming: 0 bases; J trimming: 8 bases; junction bases outside the gene matches: 8. CDR3 length equals 15 residues. The CDR3 reads CASSLAEQGAGGYTF. CDR3 DNA sequence: TGTGCCAGCAGCTTGGCCGAACAGGGGGCTGGCGGCTACACCTTC.

The rearrangement uses TRBV7-3 and TRBJ2-3; the match to TRBD2 covers 7 bases. The CDR3 has 14 amino acids. The J segment lost 3 bases and the V segment lost 3 bases, leaving 3 bases of the junction unmatched. Germline V gene lookup returns CDR1 SGHTA and CDR2 FQGTGA. CDR3 in DNA: TGTGCCAGCAGCTTGGTCGGGGGGACAGATACGCAGTATTTT. Its translation is CASSLVGGTDTQYF.

The chain joins TRBV5-4 to TRBJ2-2; no definite D call. This CDR3 is 12 amino acids long. The germline CDR1 and CDR2 sequences are SGHNT and YYREEE (reference sequence). V was clipped by 2 bases and J by 5 bases, with 4 bases between them. Here the CDR3 reads CASSFQTGELFF. CDR3 nucleotides: TGTGCCAGCAGCTTTCAAACCGGGGAGCTGTTTTTT. Drawing the rest from reference TRBV5-4 and TRBJ2-2, the complete variable domain is ETGVTQSPTHLIKTRGQQVTLRCSSQSGHNTVSWYQQALGQGPQFIFQYYREEENGRGNFPPRFSGLQFPNYSSELNVNALELDDSALYLCASSFQTGELFFGEGSRLTVL.

This chain links TRBV29-1 with TRBJ2-3; 7 bases are shared with TRBD1. The J segment lost 5 bases and the V segment lost 6 bases, leaving 11 bases of the junction unmatched. CDR1 is SQVTM and CDR2 is ANQGSEA in the germline V gene. There are 14 residues in the CDR3. Here the CDR3 reads CSVLTGPSLDTQYF. The CDR3 region has the DNA TGCAGCGTCCTGACAGGGCCATCGTTAGATACGCAGTATTTT.

The rearrangement links TRBV7-9 to TRBJ2-3; 7 bases line up with TRBD1. J lost 6 bases, V lost 5 bases, and 2 bases had no gene match. The CDR3 extends over 12 amino acids. Germline values: CDR1 SEHNR, CDR2 FQNEAQ (reference sequence). DNA of the CDR3: TGTGCCAGCAGCACAGGGGAGGATACGCAGTATTTT. As protein: CASSTGEDTQYF.

V gene TRBV5-4 combines with J gene TRBJ2-2; possible D gene TRBD2, 6 bases. The CDR3 runs 17 residues. From germline, CDR1 is SGHNT and CDR2 YYREEE (reference sequence). V was clipped by 4 bases and J by 0 bases, with 16 bases between them. The CDR3 reads CASSPGREIPNTGELFF. Written as DNA, the CDR3 is TGTGCCAGCAGCCCCGGACGGGAGATCCCGAACACCGGGGAGCTGTTTTTT.

This clone was found once. The chain recombines TRBV28 with TRBJ1-1; D remains ambiguous. CDR3 length: 16 residues. Per germline, CDR1 MDHEN and CDR2 SYDVKM. The ends were cut back, 4 bases at V and 1 base at J, with 16 bases in the middle. The CDR3 DNA reads as TGTGCCAGCAGTTCCCTTCCGGGAGGAAGGAACACTGAAGCTTTCTTT. Residues: CASSSLPGGRNTEAFF. Based on the CDR3 plus reference TRBV28 and TRBJ1-1, the full variable domain is DVKVTQSSRYLVKRTGEKVFLECVQDMDHENMFWYRQDPGLGLRLIYFSYDVKMKEKGDIPEGYSVSREKKERFSLILESASTNQTSMYLCASSSLPGGRNTEAFFGQGTRLTVV.

V usage is TRBV5-5 and J usage is TRBJ2-7, with 7 bases fitting TRBD2. The CDR3 has 14 amino acids. Germline V CDR1 and CDR2: SGHKS, YYEKEE (reference sequence). After removal of 0 bases from V and 0 bases from J, the junction contained 0 bases not matched to a gene. CDR3 protein: CASSLGGSSYEQYF. For the CDR3, the DNA is TGTGCCAGCAGCTTGGGCGGGAGCTCCTACGAGCAGTACTTC.

The CDR3 DNA sequence: TGTGCCAGCAGTTTACAGGGGGTGTGGGCCTACGAGCAGTACTTC. Amino acids: CASSLQGVWAYEQYF. The chain has TRBV28 and TRBJ2-7; 7 bases are shared with TRBD1. J was trimmed by 2 bases and V by 2 bases; bases with no gene match: 6. This CDR3 region has 15 residues. Germline V gene sequence: CDR1 MDHEN, CDR2 SYDVKM.